These T cell receptor beta chains were read from a single sample in a study of CD8 T cells in ankylosing spondylitis. MiXCR, run by TCRdb on the 5' RACE reads, gives a single entry per CDR3 protein. The sample has around 29,000 distinct CDR3 sequences, nearly 5.5% seen once. Sequenced input: blood, either unsorted or a sorted T cell fraction (not recorded which). Receptors originate from a female donor with ankylosing spondylitis or in good health (not recorded which). Both conserved end residues are part of each CDR3. The order of the fields is D gene, J gene, V gene, clone size, CDR3 length, CDR3 DNA, CDR3 protein. D genes are given only for firm matches. A clone size is listed for some rows: how often the clone was seen (once, few, many), or a class if it is expanded.

D: TRBD2
J: TRBJ2-5
V: TRBV9
size: many
length: 16
DNA: TGTGCCAGCAGCGTTCCCCGGACTAGCGGCCAAGAGACCCAGTACTTC
CDR3: CASSVPRTSGQETQYF

D: -
J: TRBJ2-3
V: TRBV9
size: many
length: 12
DNA: TGTGCCAGCAGTAGGTTCACAGATACGCAGTATTTT
CDR3: CASSRFTDTQYF

D: TRBD1
J: TRBJ2-3
V: TRBV9
size: many
length: 16
DNA: TGTGCCAGCAGCTCCCGGACAGGGGTCCCCACAGATACGCAGTATTTT
CDR3: CASSSRTGVPTDTQYF

D: -
J: TRBJ1-6
V: TRBV9
size: many
length: 15
DNA: TGTGCCAGCAGCCCCCCCGGCTCCTATAATTCACCCCTCCACTTT
CDR3: CASSPPGSYNSPLHF

D: TRBD1
J: TRBJ1-3
V: TRBV11-2
size: many
length: 14
DNA: TGTGCCAGCTCCGAGGGGGCCTCTGGAAACACCATATATTTT
CDR3: CASSEGASGNTIYF

D: TRBD2
J: TRBJ2-1
V: TRBV9
size: many
length: 17
DNA: TGTGCCAGCAGCAAAGGGGGACTAGCGGGAGGGGGCAATGAGCAGTTCTTC
CDR3: CASSKGGLAGGGNEQFF

D: -
J: TRBJ2-2
V: TRBV9
size: many
length: 13
DNA: TGTGCCAGCAGCGTAATTGGTTTTGGGGAGCTGTTTTTT
CDR3: CASSVIGFGELFF

D: TRBD2
J: TRBJ2-3
V: TRBV9
size: many
length: 18
DNA: TGTGCCAGCAGCGTAGAACTAGCGGGAGGGCGAGCTTCAGATACGCAGTATTTT
CDR3: CASSVELAGGRASDTQYF

D: TRBD1
J: TRBJ2-1
V: TRBV9
size: many
length: 15
DNA: TGTGCCAGCAGCCTAACAGGGGGCGATGGCTATGAGCAGTTCTTC
CDR3: CASSLTGGDGYEQFF

D: TRBD2
J: TRBJ2-7
V: TRBV9
size: many
length: 15
DNA: TGTGCCAGCAGCGTATCGACTAGCGGGGGCTACGAGCAGTACTTC
CDR3: CASSVSTSGGYEQYF

D: -
J: TRBJ2-5
V: TRBV9
size: many
length: 14
DNA: TGTGCCAGCAGCCCCAGGGGAGGGCCAGAGACCCAGTACTTC
CDR3: CASSPRGGPETQYF

D: TRBD2
J: TRBJ2-3
V: TRBV9
size: few
length: 16
DNA: TGTGCCAGCAGCTTCCGCGGGGGGGCCGGCACAGATACGCAGTATTTT
CDR3: CASSFRGGAGTDTQYF

D: TRBD2
J: TRBJ2-5
V: TRBV9
size: many
length: 16
DNA: TGTGCCAGCAGCGTAGGGGCTAGCGGGGGGGAAGAGACCCAGTACTTC
CDR3: CASSVGASGGEETQYF

D: -
J: TRBJ2-2
V: TRBV9
size: many
length: 18
DNA: TGTGCCAGCAGCGTGACTACGGGAGTGGGCCGGGGCACCGGGGAGCTGTTTTTT
CDR3: CASSVTTGVGRGTGELFF

D: -
J: TRBJ2-3
V: TRBV9
size: few
length: 16
DNA: TGTGCCAGCAGCCCCCAACCGGGACTCAACACAGATACGCAGTATTTT
CDR3: CASSPQPGLNTDTQYF

D: -
J: TRBJ1-3
V: TRBV9
size: many
length: 16
DNA: TGTGCCAGCAGCCCCCAACAGGGAAGCTCTGGAAACACCATATATTTT
CDR3: CASSPQQGSSGNTIYF

D: -
J: TRBJ2-3
V: TRBV9
size: -
length: 15
DNA: TGTGCCAGCAGCGTAAGGGGCGCAAGCACAGATACGCAGTATTTT
CDR3: CASSVRGASTDTQYF

D: TRBD1
J: TRBJ2-2
V: TRBV9
size: many
length: 15
DNA: TGTGCCAGCAGCGTTCGACAGGGGGACACCGGGGAGCTGTTTTTT
CDR3: CASSVRQGDTGELFF

D: TRBD2
J: TRBJ2-3
V: TRBV9
size: many
length: 16
DNA: TGTGCCAGCACCCCCGGACTAGATCTTAGCACAGATACGCAGTATTTT
CDR3: CASTPGLDLSTDTQYF

D: TRBD1
J: TRBJ2-5
V: TRBV9
size: many
length: 15
DNA: TGTGCCAGCAGCGTAGGAGGGGGCAGTGGAGAGACCCAGTACTTC
CDR3: CASSVGGGSGETQYF

D: -
J: TRBJ1-2
V: TRBV9
size: medium-sized
length: 14
DNA: TGTGCCAGCAACCGACAGAGCGGGGGCTATGGCTACACCTTC
CDR3: CASNRQSGGYGYTF

D: -
J: TRBJ1-6
V: TRBV9
size: many
length: 18
DNA: TGTGCCAGCAGCCCCAACGCCGGTAGGGACTCCTATAATTCACCCCTCCACTTT
CDR3: CASSPNAGRDSYNSPLHF

D: TRBD2
J: TRBJ2-2
V: TRBV9
size: many
length: 16
DNA: TGTGCCAGCCAGGAGAGGGAGGGGACGAACACCGGGGAGCTGTTTTTT
CDR3: CASQEREGTNTGELFF

D: -
J: TRBJ1-6
V: TRBV9
size: few
length: 14
DNA: TGTGCCAGCAGCCCGATTGGACAGACTTCACCCCTCCACTTT
CDR3: CASSPIGQTSPLHF

D: TRBD1
J: TRBJ2-3
V: TRBV9
size: -
length: 17
DNA: TGTGCCAGCAGCGTAGGGGGTGACAGGGGTTTCACAGATACGCAGTATTTT
CDR3: CASSVGGDRGFTDTQYF

D: -
J: TRBJ1-3
V: TRBV9
size: many
length: 13
DNA: TGTGCCAGCAGCGTAGAACCTGGAAACACCATATATTTT
CDR3: CASSVEPGNTIYF

D: TRBD1
J: TRBJ2-2
V: TRBV9
size: -
length: 15
DNA: TGTGCCAGCAGCCCCCGGACAGGGCAGGGCGGGGAGCTGTTTTTT
CDR3: CASSPRTGQGGELFF

D: TRBD1
J: TRBJ2-1
V: TRBV9
size: many
length: 14
DNA: TGTGCCAGCAGCGCACGGGACAGGATCAATGAGCAGTTCTTC
CDR3: CASSARDRINEQFF

D: TRBD1
J: TRBJ1-2
V: TRBV9
size: many
length: 14
DNA: TGTGCCAGCAGCGTAGAGGGACAGGGGACAGGCTACACCTTC
CDR3: CASSVEGQGTGYTF

D: -
J: TRBJ1-5
V: TRBV21-1
size: -
length: 14
DNA: TGTGCCAGCAGCCAAAGAGATAGCAATCAGCCCCAGCATTTT
CDR3: CASSQRDSNQPQHF